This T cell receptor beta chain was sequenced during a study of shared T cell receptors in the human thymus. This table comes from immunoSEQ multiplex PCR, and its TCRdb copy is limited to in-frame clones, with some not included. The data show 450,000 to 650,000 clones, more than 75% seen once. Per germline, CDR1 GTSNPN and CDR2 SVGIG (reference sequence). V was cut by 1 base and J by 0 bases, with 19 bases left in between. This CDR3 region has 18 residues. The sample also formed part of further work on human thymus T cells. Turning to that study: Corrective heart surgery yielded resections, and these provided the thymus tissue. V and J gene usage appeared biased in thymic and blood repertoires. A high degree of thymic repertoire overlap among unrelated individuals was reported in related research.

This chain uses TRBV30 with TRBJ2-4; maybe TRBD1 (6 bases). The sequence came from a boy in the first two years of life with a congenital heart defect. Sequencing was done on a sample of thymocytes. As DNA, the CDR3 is TGTGCCTGGAGTGCAGGGGAAGGGGCAGTTCTAGCCAAAAACATTCAGTACTTC. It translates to CAWSAGEGAVLAKNIQYF.